Included here is one T cell receptor beta chain sequence, with context. The data were obtained in a study of blood T cell repertoires in COVID-19. On the study more broadly: Whether acute or convalescent, the COVID-19 samples came from the United States, Italy and Spain.

Seattle cases were enrolled at active infection and followed longitudinally. The CDR3 is 11 residues long. V was cut by 1 base and J by 7 bases, with 4 bases left in between. Germline values: CDR1 DFQATT, CDR2 SNEGSKA (reference sequence). The repertoire was sequenced with immunoSEQ multiplex PCR; TCRdb's copy has only in-frame clones and lacks some. In the table there are 200,000 to 300,000 clones, roughly 79% of which are singletons. The TCR comes from a woman at least 80 years old with COVID-19, enrolled during active disease. This chain connects TRBV20-1 to TRBJ1-4; no clear D gene. The sequenced material came from peripheral blood. The CDR3 DNA reads as TGCAGTGCTAGAGCGGTTGAAAAACTGTTTTTT. As protein: CSARAVEKLFF.